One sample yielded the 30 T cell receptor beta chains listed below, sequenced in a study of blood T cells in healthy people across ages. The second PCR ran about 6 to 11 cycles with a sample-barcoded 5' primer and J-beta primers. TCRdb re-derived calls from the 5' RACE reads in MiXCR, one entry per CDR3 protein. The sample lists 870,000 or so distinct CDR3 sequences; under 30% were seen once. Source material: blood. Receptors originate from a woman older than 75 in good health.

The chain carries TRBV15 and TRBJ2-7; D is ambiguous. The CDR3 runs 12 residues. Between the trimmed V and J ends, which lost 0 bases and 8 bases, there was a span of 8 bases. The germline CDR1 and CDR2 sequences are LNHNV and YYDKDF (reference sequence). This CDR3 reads CATSRDKAQQYF. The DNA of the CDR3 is TGTGCCACCAGCAGAGATAAAGCCCAGCAGTACTTC.

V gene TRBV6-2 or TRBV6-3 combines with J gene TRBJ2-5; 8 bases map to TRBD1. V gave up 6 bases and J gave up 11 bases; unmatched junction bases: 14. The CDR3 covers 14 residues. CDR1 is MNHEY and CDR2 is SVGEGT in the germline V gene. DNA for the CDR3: TGTGCCAGCAGCCTCGGACAGGGTTTGAGTGAGCAGTACTTC. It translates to CASSLGQGLSEQYF.

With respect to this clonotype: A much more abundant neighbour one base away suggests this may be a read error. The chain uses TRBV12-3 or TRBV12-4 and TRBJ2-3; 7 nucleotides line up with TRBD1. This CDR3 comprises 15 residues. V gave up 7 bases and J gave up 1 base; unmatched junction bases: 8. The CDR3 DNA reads TGTGCCAGCATCAAACAGGGGTTGGGCACAGATACGCAGTATTTT. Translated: CASIKQGLGTDTQYF.

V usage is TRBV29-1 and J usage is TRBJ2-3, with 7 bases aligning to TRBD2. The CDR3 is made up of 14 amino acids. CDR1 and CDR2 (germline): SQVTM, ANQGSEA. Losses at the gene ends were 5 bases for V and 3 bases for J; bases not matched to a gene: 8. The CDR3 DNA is TGCAGCGTTCACCAGCGGGGAAATACAGATACGCAGTATTTT. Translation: CSVHQRGNTDTQYF.

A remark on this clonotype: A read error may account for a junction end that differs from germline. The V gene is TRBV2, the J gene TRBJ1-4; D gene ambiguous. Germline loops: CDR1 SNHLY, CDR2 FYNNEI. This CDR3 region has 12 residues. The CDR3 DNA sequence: TGTGCCAGCAAGGCGGATCCCGAAAAACGGTTTTTT. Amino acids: CASKADPEKRFF.

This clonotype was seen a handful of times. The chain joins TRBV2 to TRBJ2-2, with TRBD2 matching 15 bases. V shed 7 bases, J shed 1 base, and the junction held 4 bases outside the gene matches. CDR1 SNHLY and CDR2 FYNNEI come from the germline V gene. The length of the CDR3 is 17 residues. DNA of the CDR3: TGTGCCAGCACCAAGGGACTAGCGGGGGGGAACACCGGGGAGCTGTTTTTT. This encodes CASTKGLAGGNTGELFF.

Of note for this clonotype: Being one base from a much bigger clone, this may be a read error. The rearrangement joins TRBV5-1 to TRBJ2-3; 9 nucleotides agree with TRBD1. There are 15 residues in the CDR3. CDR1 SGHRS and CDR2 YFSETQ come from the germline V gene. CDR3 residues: CANSTGQGTTDTQYF. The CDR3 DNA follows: TGCGCCAACAGCACCGGACAGGGGACAACAGATACGCAGTATTTT.

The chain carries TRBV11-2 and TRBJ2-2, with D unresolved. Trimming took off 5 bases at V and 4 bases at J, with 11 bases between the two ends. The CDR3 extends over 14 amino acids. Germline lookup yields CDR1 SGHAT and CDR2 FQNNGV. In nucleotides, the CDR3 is TGTGCCAGCAGCCACCTAGGGTCCACCGGGGAGCTGTTTTTT. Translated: CASSHLGSTGELFF.

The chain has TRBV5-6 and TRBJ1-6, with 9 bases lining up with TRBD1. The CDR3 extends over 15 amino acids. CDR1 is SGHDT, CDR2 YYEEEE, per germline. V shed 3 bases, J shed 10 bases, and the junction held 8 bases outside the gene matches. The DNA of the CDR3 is TGTGCCAGCAGCTGGGGGGGACAGGGCAAGTCACCCCTCCACTTT. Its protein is CASSWGGQGKSPLHF.

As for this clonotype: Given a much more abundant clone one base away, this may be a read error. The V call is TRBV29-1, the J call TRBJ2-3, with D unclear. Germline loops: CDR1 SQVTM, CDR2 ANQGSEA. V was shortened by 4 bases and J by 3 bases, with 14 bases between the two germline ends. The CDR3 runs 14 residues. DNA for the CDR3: TGCAGCGTTGTCCCGAATTTCGGAACAGATACGCAGTATTTT. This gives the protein CSVVPNFGTDTQYF.

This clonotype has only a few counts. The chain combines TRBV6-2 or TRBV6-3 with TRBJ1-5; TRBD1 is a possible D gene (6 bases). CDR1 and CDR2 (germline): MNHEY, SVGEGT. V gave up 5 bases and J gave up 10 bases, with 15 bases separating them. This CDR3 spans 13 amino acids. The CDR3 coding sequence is TGTGCCAGCAGTAGACAGGAGTTTTTACCCCAGCATTTT. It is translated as CASSRQEFLPQHF.

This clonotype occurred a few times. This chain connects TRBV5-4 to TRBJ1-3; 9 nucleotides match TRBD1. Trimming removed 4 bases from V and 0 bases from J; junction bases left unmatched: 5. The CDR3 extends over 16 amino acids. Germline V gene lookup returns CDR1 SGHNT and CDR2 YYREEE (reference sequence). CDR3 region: CASSAGTGISGNTIYF. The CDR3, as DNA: TGTGCCAGCAGCGCCGGGACAGGGATCTCTGGAAACACCATATATTTT.

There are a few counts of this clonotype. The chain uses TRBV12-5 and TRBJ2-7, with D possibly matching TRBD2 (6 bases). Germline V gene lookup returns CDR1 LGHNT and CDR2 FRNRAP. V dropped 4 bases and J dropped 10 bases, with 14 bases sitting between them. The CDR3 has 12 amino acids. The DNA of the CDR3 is TGTGCTAGTGGTTCCGTCAACGGGGGACAGTACTTC. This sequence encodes CASGSVNGGQYF.

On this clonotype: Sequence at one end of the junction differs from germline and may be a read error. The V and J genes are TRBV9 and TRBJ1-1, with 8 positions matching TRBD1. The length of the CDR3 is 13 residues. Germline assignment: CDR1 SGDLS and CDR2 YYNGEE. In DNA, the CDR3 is TGTGCCAGCAGCGTAGCACAGGGGGGTGAAACTTTCTTT. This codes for CASSVAQGGETFF.

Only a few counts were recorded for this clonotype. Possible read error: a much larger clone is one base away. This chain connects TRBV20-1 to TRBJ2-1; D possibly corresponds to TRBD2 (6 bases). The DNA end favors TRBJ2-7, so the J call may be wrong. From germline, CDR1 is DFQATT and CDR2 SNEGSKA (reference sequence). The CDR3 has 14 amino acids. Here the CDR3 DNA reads TGCAGTGCCGGACGGGGGAGCTCCTACAATGAGCAGTACTTC. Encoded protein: CSAGRGSSYNEQYF.

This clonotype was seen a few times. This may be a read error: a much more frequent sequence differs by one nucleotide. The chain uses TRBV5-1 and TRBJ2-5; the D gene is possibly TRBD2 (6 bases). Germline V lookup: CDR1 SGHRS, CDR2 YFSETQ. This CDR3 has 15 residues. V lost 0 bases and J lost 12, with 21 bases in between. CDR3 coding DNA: TGCGCCAGCAGCTTGGGGCCCGGGGCGGGGACCTTTGAGTACTTC. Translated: CASSLGPGAGTFEYF.

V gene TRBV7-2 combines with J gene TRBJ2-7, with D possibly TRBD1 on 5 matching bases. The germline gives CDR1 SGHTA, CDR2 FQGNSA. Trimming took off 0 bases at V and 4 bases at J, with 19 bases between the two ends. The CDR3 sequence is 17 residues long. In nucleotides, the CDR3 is TGTGCCAGCAGCTTAGCGCATCAGGGAAAGGTCTATTACGAGCAGTACTTC. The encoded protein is CASSLAHQGKVYYEQYF.

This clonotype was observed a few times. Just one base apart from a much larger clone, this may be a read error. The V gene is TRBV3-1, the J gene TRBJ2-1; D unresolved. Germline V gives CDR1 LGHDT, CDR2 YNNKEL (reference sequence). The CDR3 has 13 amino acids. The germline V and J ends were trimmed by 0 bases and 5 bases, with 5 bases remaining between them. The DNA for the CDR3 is TGTGCCAGCAGCCAAGAAGGGAACAATGAGCAGTTCTTC. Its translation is CASSQEGNNEQFF.

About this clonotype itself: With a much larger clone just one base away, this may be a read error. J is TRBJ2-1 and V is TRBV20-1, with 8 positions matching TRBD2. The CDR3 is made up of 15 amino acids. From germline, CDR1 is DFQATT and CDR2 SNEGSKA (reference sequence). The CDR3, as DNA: TGCAGTGCTGTACCAAGCGGGGGCTCCCACAATGAGCAGTTCTTC. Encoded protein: CSAVPSGGSHNEQFF.

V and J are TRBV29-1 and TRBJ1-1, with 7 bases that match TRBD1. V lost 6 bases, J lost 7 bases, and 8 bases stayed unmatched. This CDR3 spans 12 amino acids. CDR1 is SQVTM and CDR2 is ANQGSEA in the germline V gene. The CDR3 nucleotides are TGCAGCGTAAACAGGGGACAAGTTGAAGCTTTCTTT. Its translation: CSVNRGQVEAFF.

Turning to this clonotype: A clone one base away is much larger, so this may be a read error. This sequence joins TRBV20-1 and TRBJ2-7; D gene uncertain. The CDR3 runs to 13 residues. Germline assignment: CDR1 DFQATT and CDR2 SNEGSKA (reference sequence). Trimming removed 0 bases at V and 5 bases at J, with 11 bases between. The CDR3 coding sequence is TGCAGTGCTAGAGATCTGGGGTGCCACGAGCAGTACTTC. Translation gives CSARDLGCHEQYF.

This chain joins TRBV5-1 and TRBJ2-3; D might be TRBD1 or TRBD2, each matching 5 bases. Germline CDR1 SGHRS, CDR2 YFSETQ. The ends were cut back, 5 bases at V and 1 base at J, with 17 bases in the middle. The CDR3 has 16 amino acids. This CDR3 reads CASRGPGRVGTDTQYF. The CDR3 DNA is TGCGCCAGCAGGGGACCGGGCAGGGTTGGCACAGATACGCAGTATTTT.

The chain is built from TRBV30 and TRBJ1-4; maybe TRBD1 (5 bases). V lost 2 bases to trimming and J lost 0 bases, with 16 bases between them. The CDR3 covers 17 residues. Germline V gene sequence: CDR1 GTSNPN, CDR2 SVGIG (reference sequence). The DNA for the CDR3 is TGTGCCTGGAGTTCCCGCCGGACATCCGCAACTAATGAAAAACTGTTTTTT. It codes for CAWSSRRTSATNEKLFF.

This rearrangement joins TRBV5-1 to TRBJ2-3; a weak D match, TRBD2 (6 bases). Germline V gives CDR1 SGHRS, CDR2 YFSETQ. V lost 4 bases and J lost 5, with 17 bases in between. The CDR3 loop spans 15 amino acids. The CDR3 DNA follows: TGCGCCAGCAGCGCCGGGGACTTCCAAAGAGATACGCAGTATTTT. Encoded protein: CASSAGDFQRDTQYF.

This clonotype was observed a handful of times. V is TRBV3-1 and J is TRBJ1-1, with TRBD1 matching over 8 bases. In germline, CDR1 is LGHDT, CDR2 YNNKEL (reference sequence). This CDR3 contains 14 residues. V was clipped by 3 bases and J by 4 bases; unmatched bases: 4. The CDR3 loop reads CASSQTDRGTEAFF. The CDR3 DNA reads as TGTGCCAGCAGCCAGACCGACAGGGGCACTGAAGCTTTCTTT.

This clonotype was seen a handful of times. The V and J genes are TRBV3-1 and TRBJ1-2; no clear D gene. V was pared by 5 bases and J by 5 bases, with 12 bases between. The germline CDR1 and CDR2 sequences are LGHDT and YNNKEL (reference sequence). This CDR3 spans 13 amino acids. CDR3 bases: TGTGCCAGCAGCACCGTGGGGTTGTATGGCTACACCTTC. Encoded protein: CASSTVGLYGYTF.

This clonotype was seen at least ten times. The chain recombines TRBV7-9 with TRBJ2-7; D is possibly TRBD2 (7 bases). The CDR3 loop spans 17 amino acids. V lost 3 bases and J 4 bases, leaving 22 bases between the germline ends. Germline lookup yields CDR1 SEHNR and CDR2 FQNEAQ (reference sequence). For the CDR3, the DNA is TGTGCCAGCAGCTTCCCCCGGAGGGGGGGATCGAAGTACGAGCAGTACTTC. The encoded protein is CASSFPRRGGSKYEQYF.

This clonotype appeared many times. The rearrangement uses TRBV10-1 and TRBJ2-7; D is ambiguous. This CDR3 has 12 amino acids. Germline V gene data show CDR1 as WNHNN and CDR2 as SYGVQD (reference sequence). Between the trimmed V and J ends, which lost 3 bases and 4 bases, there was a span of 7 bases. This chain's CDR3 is CASSDLGYEQYF. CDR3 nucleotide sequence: TGCGCCAGCAGTGATCTGGGGTACGAGCAGTACTTC.

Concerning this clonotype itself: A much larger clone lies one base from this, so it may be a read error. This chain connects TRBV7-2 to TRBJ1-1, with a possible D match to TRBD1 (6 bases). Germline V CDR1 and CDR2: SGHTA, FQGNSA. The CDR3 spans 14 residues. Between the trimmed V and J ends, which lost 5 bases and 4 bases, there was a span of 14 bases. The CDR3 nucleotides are TGTGCCAGCAGCCGCGGAGGGGGGAGCACTGAAGCTTTCTTT. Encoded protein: CASSRGGGSTEAFF.

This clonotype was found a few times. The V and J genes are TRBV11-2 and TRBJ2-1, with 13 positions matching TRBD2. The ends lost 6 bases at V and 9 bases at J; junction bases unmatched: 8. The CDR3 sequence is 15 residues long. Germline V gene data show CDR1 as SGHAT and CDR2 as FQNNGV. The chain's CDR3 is CASSKLAGGPSEQFF. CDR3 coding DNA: TGTGCCAGCAGTAAACTAGCGGGGGGGCCAAGTGAGCAGTTCTTC.